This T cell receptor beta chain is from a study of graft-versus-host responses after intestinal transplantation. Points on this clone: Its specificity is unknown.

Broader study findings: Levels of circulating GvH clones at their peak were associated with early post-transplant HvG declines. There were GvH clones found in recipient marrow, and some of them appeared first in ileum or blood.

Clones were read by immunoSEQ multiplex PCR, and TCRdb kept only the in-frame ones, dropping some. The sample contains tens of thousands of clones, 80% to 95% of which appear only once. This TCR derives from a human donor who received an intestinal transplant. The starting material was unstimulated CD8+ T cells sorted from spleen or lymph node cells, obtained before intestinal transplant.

The CDR3 reads CASSQGTAYQPQHF. The CDR3 DNA reads as TGCGCCAGCAGCCAAGGGACAGCTTATCAGCCCCAGCATTTT. V is TRBV4-1 and J is TRBJ1-5, with a possible D match to TRBD1 (6 bases). V lost 1 base, J lost 5 bases, and 9 bases lay in between. The germline V gene has CDR1 MGHRA and CDR2 YSYEKL. CDR3 length: 14 residues.